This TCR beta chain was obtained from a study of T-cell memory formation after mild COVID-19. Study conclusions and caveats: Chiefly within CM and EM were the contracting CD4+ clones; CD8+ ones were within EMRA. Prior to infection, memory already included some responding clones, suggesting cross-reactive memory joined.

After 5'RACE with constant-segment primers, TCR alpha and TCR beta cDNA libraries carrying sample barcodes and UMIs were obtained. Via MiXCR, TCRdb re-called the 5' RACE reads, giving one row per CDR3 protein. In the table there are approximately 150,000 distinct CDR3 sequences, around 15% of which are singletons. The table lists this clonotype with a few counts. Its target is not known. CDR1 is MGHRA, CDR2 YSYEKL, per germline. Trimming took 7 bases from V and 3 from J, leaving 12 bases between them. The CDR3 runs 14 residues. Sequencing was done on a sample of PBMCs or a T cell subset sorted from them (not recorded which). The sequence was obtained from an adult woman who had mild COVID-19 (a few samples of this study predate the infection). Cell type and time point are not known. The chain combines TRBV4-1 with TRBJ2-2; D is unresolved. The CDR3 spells CASTGSYYTGELFF. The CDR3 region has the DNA TGCGCCAGCACCGGATCATACTACACCGGGGAGCTGTTTTTT.